This is a list of T cell receptor beta chains from one sample in a study of T cells in Graves' hyperthyroidism and ophthalmopathy. TCRdb re-analysed the multiplex PCR reads in MiXCR, keeping a single row per CDR3 protein. Seen here are some 370,000 distinct CDR3 sequences, about 18% observed once, and the top ten hold approximately 33%. Sequencing used blood. Receptors were obtained from a woman in her twenties or thirties with Graves' hyperthyroidism that later progressed to Graves' ophthalmopathy. CDR3s include the opening cysteine and the closing phenylalanine or tryptophan. The D gene is left open where the match is weak. For some rows the clone size is stated as once, few or many, or as a class when expanded; others skip it.

TRBJ2-1 | NA | TRBV4-1 | TRBD2 | 14 | CASQGTSGRNEQFF | TGCGCCAGCCAAGGGACTAGCGGGAGAAATGAGCAGTTCTTC
TRBJ2-6 | NA | TRBV27 | TRBD1 | 16 | CASSPRDRDGANVLTF | TGTGCCAGCAGTCCCCGAGACAGGGATGGGGCCAACGTCCTGACTTTC
TRBJ2-1 | many | TRBV2 | TRBD2 | 14 | CASSGTSGSNEQFF | TGTGCCAGCAGTGGGACTAGCGGGAGTAATGAGCAGTTCTTC
TRBJ1-2 | many | TRBV2 | NA | 14 | CASSARGQSYGYTF | TGTGCCAGCAGTGCGCGAGGACAGAGCTATGGCTACACCTTC
TRBJ2-1 | NA | TRBV30 | NA | 12 | CAWTGRLNEQFF | TGTGCCTGGACCGGACGGCTCAATGAGCAGTTCTTC
TRBJ1-1 | many | TRBV6-6 | NA | 14 | CASSYSIMNTEAFF | TGTGCCAGCAGTTACTCGATCATGAACACTGAAGCTTTCTTT
TRBJ2-1 | many | TRBV10-2 | TRBD2 | 17 | CASSEPYLAGGYNEQFF | TGCGCCAGCAGTGAGCCGTACCTAGCGGGGGGGTACAATGAGCAGTTCTTC
TRBJ1-5 | few | TRBV15 | TRBD1 | 16 | CATSSWGQNSNQPQHF | TGTGCCACCAGCAGTTGGGGACAGAATAGCAATCAGCCCCAGCATTTT
TRBJ2-6 | many | TRBV2 | NA | 15 | CASSATASGANVLTF | TGTGCCAGCAGTGCTACGGCCTCTGGGGCCAACGTCCTGACTTTC
TRBJ1-1 | once | TRBV20-1 | NA | 15 | CSARGLVQGGTEACF | TGCAGTGCTAGGGGCCTCGTGCAGGGTGGCACTGAAGCTTGCTTT
TRBJ1-1 | many | TRBV18 | NA | 15 | CASSPSASENTEAFF | TGTGCCAGCTCACCATCAGCGTCCGAGAACACTGAAGCTTTCTTT
TRBJ2-6 | many | TRBV27 | NA | 18 | CASSATAGLGSGANVLTF | TGTGCCAGCAGTGCAACTGCGGGTTTGGGCTCTGGGGCCAACGTCCTGACTTTC
TRBJ1-2 | many | TRBV24-1 | TRBD1 | 14 | CATSDHDREDGYTF | TGTGCCACCAGTGACCATGACAGGGAGGATGGCTACACCTTC
TRBJ2-1 | many | TRBV7-8 | NA | 17 | CASSLTPGTDLYNEQFF | TGTGCCAGCAGCTTAACGCCGGGGACGGACCTCTACAATGAGCAGTTCTTC
TRBJ2-7 | many | TRBV6-1 | NA | 14 | CASSGRTYPYEQYF | TGTGCCAGCAGTGGCCGGACTTATCCCTACGAGCAGTACTTC
TRBJ2-7 | many | TRBV13 | TRBD1 | 14 | CASSAGTGPYEQYF | TGTGCCAGCAGCGCCGGGACAGGACCCTACGAGCAGTACTTC
TRBJ1-6 | NA | TRBV6-2/TRBV6-3 | NA | 12 | CASSQQTGALHF | TGTGCCAGCAGCCAGCAAACAGGAGCCCTCCACTTT
TRBJ2-5 | many | TRBV7-8 | NA | 12 | CASSFPVETQYF | TGTGCCAGCAGCTTTCCTGTGGAGACCCAGTACTTC
TRBJ1-5 | NA | TRBV20-1 | NA | 13 | CSARTNYNQPQHF | TGCAGTGCCAGAACGAACTATAATCAGCCCCAGCATTTT
TRBJ2-1 | many | TRBV27 | NA | 16 | CASSFGWGGSYNEQFF | TGTGCCAGCAGTTTCGGGTGGGGCGGCTCCTACAATGAGCAGTTCTTC
TRBJ2-1 | NA | TRBV19 | TRBD2 | 16 | CASSRATSGRGHEQFF | TGTGCCAGTAGTCGCGCGACTAGCGGGAGGGGGCATGAGCAGTTCTTC
TRBJ2-4 | few | TRBV6-1 | NA | 12 | CASSPLKNIQYF | TGTGCCAGCAGCCCATTGAAAAACATTCAGTACTTC
TRBJ2-1 | many | TRBV27 | TRBD1 | 15 | CASSAPGTDYNEQFF | TGTGCCAGCAGTGCCCCCGGGACAGATTACAATGAGCAGTTCTTC
TRBJ2-5 | many | TRBV24-1 | NA | 15 | CATSDRRDSEETQYF | TGTGCCACCAGTGATCGGAGGGACAGTGAGGAGACCCAGTACTTC
TRBJ2-3 | many | TRBV29-1 | NA | 13 | CSVVAADTDTQYF | TGCAGCGTTGTGGCGGCAGACACAGATACGCAGTATTTT
TRBJ1-1 | few | TRBV11-2 | NA | 12 | CASRGRDTEAFF | TGTGCCAGCAGGGGTCGGGACACTGAAGCTTTCTTT
TRBJ1-4 | NA | TRBV13 | NA | 16 | CASSSSGRRGNEKLFF | TGTGCCAGCAGCTCCTCGGGACGTCGAGGTAATGAAAAACTGTTTTTT
TRBJ2-7 | NA | TRBV28 | TRBD1 | 15 | CASSAPGTGYYEQYF | TGTGCCAGCAGTGCCCCCGGGACAGGTTACTACGAGCAGTACTTC
TRBJ2-3 | many | TRBV6-2/TRBV6-3 | NA | 14 | CASKPDSGADTQYF | TGTGCCAGCAAACCGGACAGTGGGGCAGATACGCAGTATTTT